This entry lists 9 T cell receptor beta chains sequenced from one sample in a study of control samples from healthy donors and cancer patients. Profiling relied on immunoSEQ multiplex PCR, and the TCRdb table lists in-frame clones only, not all of them. The data hold tens of thousands of clones, with 85% observed a single time. The sequenced sample was blood. The receptors come from a man aged 30 to 39 in good health.

V usage is TRBV6-6 and J usage is TRBJ1-1, with D tentatively TRBD1 (6 bases). The germline CDR1 and CDR2 sequences are MNHNY and SVGAGI (reference sequence). V gave up 5 bases and J gave up 10 bases, with 14 bases separating them. The CDR3 is made up of 12 amino acids. The CDR3 DNA reads as TGTGCCAGCAGTCCCTCAGGGGTAGGAGCTTTCTTT. This encodes CASSPSGVGAFF.

CDR3 in amino acids: CASSQEGRGLSEAFF. The CDR3 DNA is TGTGCCAGCAGCCAAGAGGGCAGGGGGCTGTCTGAAGCTTTCTTT. V and J are TRBV14 and TRBJ1-1; 8 nucleotides match TRBD1. Germline CDR1 and CDR2: SGHDN and FVKESK. The CDR3 covers 15 residues. V trimming: 0 bases; J trimming: 6 bases; junction bases outside the gene matches: 6.

As concerns this clone: In the same sample, other DNA sequences code for this CDR3. Here the CDR3 reads CASSKTGNTEAFF. The CDR3 DNA is TGTGCCAGTAGCAAGACTGGGAACACTGAAGCTTTCTTT. The chain couples TRBV19 to TRBJ1-1; D not certain. V was pared by 6 bases and J by 1 base, with 9 bases between. The CDR3 loop spans 13 amino acids. CDR1 LNHDA and CDR2 SQIVND come from the germline V gene (reference sequence). Looking up the rest from reference TRBV19 and TRBJ1-1 gives the full variable domain: DGGITQSPKYLFRKEGQNVTLSCEQNLNHDAMYWYRQDPGQGLRLIYYSQIVNDFQKGDIAEGYSVSREKKESFPLTVTSAQKNPTAFYLCASSKTGNTEAFFGQGTRLTVV.

V is TRBV30 and J is TRBJ2-7; tentative D call: TRBD2 (5 bases). From germline, CDR1 is GTSNPN and CDR2 SVGIG (reference sequence). V was trimmed by 0 bases and J by 7 bases, leaving 13 bases between them. The CDR3 covers 13 residues. Written as DNA, the CDR3 is TGTGCCTGGAGTGTCGGGGAATTGAGGGAGCAGTACTTC. Amino acid sequence: CAWSVGELREQYF.

The chain couples TRBV11-1 to TRBJ2-3; D may be TRBD1 or TRBD2 (5 bases each). V lost 6 bases and J 4 bases, leaving 11 bases between the germline ends. The CDR3 totals 13 residues. Per the germline V gene, CDR1 is SGHAT and CDR2 is FQDESV (reference sequence). CDR3 nucleotides: TGTGCCAGCAGGGGGCCGGGGTCAGATACGCAGTATTTT. Translating it yields CASRGPGSDTQYF.

The chain couples TRBV30 to TRBJ1-1; possibly TRBD1 for D (5 bases). CDR3 length: 12 residues. Between the trimmed V and J ends, which lost 8 bases and 7 bases, there was a span of 17 bases. The germline CDR1 and CDR2 sequences are GTSNPN and SVGIG (reference sequence). The CDR3 loop reads CAGDLGWGEAFF. In nucleotides, the CDR3 is TGTGCCGGGGACTTAGGATGGGGTGAAGCTTTCTTT.

This chain joins TRBV2 and TRBJ2-2; D is ambiguous. Trimming shortened V by 8 bases and J by 6 bases, and 7 bases separated the two germline ends. Germline V CDR1 and CDR2: SNHLY, FYNNEI. CDR3 length equals 11 residues. The CDR3 sequence is CASSLSGELFF. CDR3 in DNA: TGTGCCAGCTCTCTGTCCGGGGAGCTGTTTTTT.

V and J are TRBV6-5 and TRBJ1-5; 9 nucleotides align to TRBD1. Germline V gives CDR1 MNHEY, CDR2 SVGAGI. With V trimmed by 6 bases and J by 3 bases, 3 bases remained unmatched. This CDR3 contains 14 residues. CDR3 in DNA: TGTGCCAGCAGGGGACAGGGTAACAATCAGCCCCAGCATTTT. Its translation: CASRGQGNNQPQHF.

The V and J genes are TRBV2 and TRBJ2-2; TRBD1 matches at 9 bases. Germline V lookup: CDR1 SNHLY, CDR2 FYNNEI. Trimming removed 6 bases from V and 1 base from J; junction bases left unmatched: 6. The CDR3 sequence is 16 residues long. The CDR3 bases are TGTGCCAGCAGCGGGACAGGGTTTGAGAACACCGGGGAGCTGTTTTTT. Translating it yields CASSGTGFENTGELFF.